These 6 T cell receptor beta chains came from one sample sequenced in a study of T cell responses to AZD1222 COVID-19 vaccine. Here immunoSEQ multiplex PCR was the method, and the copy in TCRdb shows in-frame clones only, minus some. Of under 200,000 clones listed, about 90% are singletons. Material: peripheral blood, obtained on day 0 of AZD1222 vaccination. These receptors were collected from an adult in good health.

The CDR3 spells CASSVVGGSNTEAFF. Here the CDR3 DNA reads TGTGCCAGCAGCGTAGTGGGGGGATCGAACACTGAAGCTTTCTTT. V gene TRBV9 combines with J gene TRBJ1-1; tentatively, D is TRBD1 (5 bases). The CDR3 has 15 amino acids. Trimming stripped 0 bases from V and 1 base from J, with 10 bases between. The germline CDR1 and CDR2 sequences are SGDLS and YYNGEE.

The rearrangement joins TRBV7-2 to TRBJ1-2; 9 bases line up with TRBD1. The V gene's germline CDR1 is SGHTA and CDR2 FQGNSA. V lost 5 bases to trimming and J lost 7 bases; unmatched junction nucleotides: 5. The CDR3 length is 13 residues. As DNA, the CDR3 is TGTGCCAGCAGCGACAGGGGGAGCTCTGGCTACACCTTC. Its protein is CASSDRGSSGYTF.

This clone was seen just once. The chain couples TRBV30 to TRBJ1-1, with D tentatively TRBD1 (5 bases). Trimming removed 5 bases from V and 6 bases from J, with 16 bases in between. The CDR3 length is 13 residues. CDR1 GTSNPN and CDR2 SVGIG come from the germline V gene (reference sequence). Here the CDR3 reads CAWGVQGAPEAFF. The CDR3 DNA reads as TGTGCCTGGGGGGTCCAGGGTGCTCCTGAAGCTTTCTTT.

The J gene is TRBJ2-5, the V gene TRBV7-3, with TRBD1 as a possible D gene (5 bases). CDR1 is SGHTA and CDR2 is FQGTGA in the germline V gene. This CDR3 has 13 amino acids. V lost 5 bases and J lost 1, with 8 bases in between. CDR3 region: CASSLDSQETQYF. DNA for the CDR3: TGTGCCAGCAGCCTCGACAGCCAAGAGACCCAGTACTTC.

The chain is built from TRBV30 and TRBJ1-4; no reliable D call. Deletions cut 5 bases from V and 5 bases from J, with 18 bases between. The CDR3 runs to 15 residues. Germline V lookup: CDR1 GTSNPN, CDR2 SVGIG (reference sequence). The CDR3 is CAWEPWASLNEKLFF. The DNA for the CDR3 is TGTGCCTGGGAACCCTGGGCCAGCTTGAATGAAAAACTGTTTTTT.

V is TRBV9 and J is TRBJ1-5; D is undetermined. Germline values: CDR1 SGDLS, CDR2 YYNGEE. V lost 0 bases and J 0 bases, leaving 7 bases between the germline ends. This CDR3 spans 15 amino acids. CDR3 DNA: TGTGCCAGCAGCGTAGCGGTGGATAGCAATCAGCCCCAGCATTTT. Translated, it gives CASSVAVDSNQPQHF.